These 17 T cell receptor beta chains came from one sample sequenced in a study of shared clonotypes between healthy human individuals. Assay used: immunoSEQ multiplex PCR; TCRdb lists only in-frame clones, some missing. This table holds about 2.3 million clones, approximately 93% found once. The sample taken for sequencing was naive CD4+ T cells from PBMCs. Subset defined: CD45RA+ positively selected. These receptors were taken from a man between 18 and 35 years old in good health. Some clones in this sample may be carry-over from other donors' samples.

This chain links TRBV7-6 with TRBJ2-7; no clear D gene. The V gene lost 1 base and the J gene lost 6 bases, with 13 bases spanning the gap. The CDR3 spans 14 residues. Germline V lookup: CDR1 SGHVS, CDR2 FNYEAQ. In nucleotides, the CDR3 is TGTGCCAGCAGCTTAGGTGGAAAACCAGCCGAGCAGTACTTC. It is translated as CASSLGGKPAEQYF. Drawing the rest from reference TRBV7-6 and TRBJ2-7, the complete variable domain is GAGVSQSPRYKVTKRGQDVALRCDPISGHVSLYWYRQALGQGPEFLTYFNYEAQQDKSGLPNDRFSAERPEGSISTLTIQRTEQRDSAMYRCASSLGGKPAEQYFGPGTRLTVT.

The V and J genes are TRBV2 and TRBJ1-3; 8 nucleotides agree with TRBD1. Per the germline V gene, CDR1 is SNHLY and CDR2 is FYNNEI. The CDR3 is 15 amino acids. V was pared by 3 bases and J by 4 bases, with 5 bases of the junction left unmatched. The CDR3 here is CASSEAGGVGNTIYF. The CDR3 DNA sequence: TGTGCCAGCAGTGAGGCAGGGGGCGTAGGAAACACCATATATTTT.

This sequence joins TRBV6-5 and TRBJ2-7; 7 bases match TRBD2. Unmatched junction bases numbered 8, after V lost 5 bases and J lost 4 bases. The CDR3 runs to 14 residues. CDR1 is MNHEY and CDR2 is SVGAGI in the germline V gene. CDR3 sequence (DNA): TGTGCCAGCAGTCCCTCATGGGGGGGGTACGAGCAGTACTTC. Amino acid sequence: CASSPSWGGYEQYF.

The chain combines TRBV5-1 with TRBJ2-7, with 10 bases lining up with TRBD1. Germline-derived CDR1 and CDR2 are SGHRS and YFSETQ. With V trimmed by 6 bases and J by 4 bases, 4 bases remained unmatched. This CDR3 is built from 13 residues. CDR3 in amino acids: CASTRDRGYEQYF. CDR3 sequence (DNA): TGCGCCAGCACCCGGGACAGGGGATACGAGCAGTACTTC. Together with reference TRBV5-1 and TRBJ2-7, the CDR3 gives the full variable domain: KAGVTQTPRYLIKTRGQQVTLSCSPISGHRSVSWYQQTPGQGLQFLFEYFSETQRNKGNFPGRFSGRQFSNSRSEMNVSTLELGDSALYLCASTRDRGYEQYFGPGTRLTVT.

The genes are TRBV7-2 and TRBJ2-7; TRBD1 might be the D (6 bases). The V gene's germline CDR1 is SGHTA and CDR2 FQGNSA. The V end was cut by 6 bases, the J end by 5 bases, with 17 bases between. CDR3 size: 14 residues. As DNA, the CDR3 is TGTGCCAGCAGTAAACAGGGAATCGGAAACGAGCAGTACTTC. It specifies CASSKQGIGNEQYF.

The CDR3 nucleotides are TGTGCCAGTACCCCGCGGCAGGGACCCTACAATGAGCAGTTCTTC. Its protein is CASTPRQGPYNEQFF. The chain joins TRBV19 to TRBJ2-1; the D gene could be TRBD1 or TRBD2 (5 bases each). The length of the CDR3 is 15 residues. Germline values: CDR1 LNHDA, CDR2 SQIVND (reference sequence). The V end lost 7 bases, the J end lost 2 bases, and 15 bases lay between the germline ends. Filled out from reference TRBV19 and TRBJ2-1, the complete variable domain reads DGGITQSPKYLFRKEGQNVTLSCEQNLNHDAMYWYRQDPGQGLRLIYYSQIVNDFQKGDIAEGYSVSREKKESFPLTVTSAQKNPTAFYLCASTPRQGPYNEQFFGPGTRLTVL.

A note on this clone: This same CDR3 is encoded by further DNA sequences in the sample. The rearrangement uses TRBV27 and TRBJ2-6; perhaps D is TRBD1 or TRBD2 (5 bases each). The length of the CDR3 is 14 residues. The germline V and J ends were trimmed by 4 bases and 4 bases, with 8 bases remaining between them. Per germline, CDR1 MNHEY and CDR2 SMNVEV (reference sequence). CDR3 loop: CASSWGSGANVLTF. The CDR3 nucleotides read TGTGCCAGCAGTTGGGGGTCCGGGGCCAACGTCCTGACTTTC.

This clone was seen a single time. V gene TRBV9 combines with J gene TRBJ2-1; no clear D. The CDR3 has 14 residues. Germline V CDR1 and CDR2: SGDLS, YYNGEE. V was trimmed by 0 bases and J by 3 bases, leaving 7 bases between them. CDR3: CASSVGWNYNEQFF. DNA of the CDR3: TGTGCCAGCAGCGTAGGGTGGAACTACAATGAGCAGTTCTTC.

This CDR3 is CASSVRGLADYNEQFF. For the CDR3, the DNA is TGTGCCAGTAGTGTAAGGGGACTAGCGGACTACAATGAGCAGTTCTTC. The chain combines TRBV19 with TRBJ2-1; TRBD2 agrees at 11 bases. CDR1 LNHDA and CDR2 SQIVND come from the germline V gene (reference sequence). The CDR3 spans 16 residues. V lost 5 bases, J lost 3 bases, and 6 bases stayed unmatched.

This rearrangement joins TRBV29-1 to TRBJ2-1; D may be TRBD2 (6 bases). The CDR3 loop spans 12 amino acids. Trimming pared 7 bases from V and 3 bases from J, leaving 10 bases between. Germline V gives CDR1 SQVTM, CDR2 ANQGSEA. CDR3 sequence (DNA): TGCAGCGCAAGCGGGCTCTACAATGAGCAGTTCTTC. It translates to CSASGLYNEQFF.

This clone was detected ten times or more. The rearrangement uses TRBV2 and TRBJ2-1; 10 bases are a match to TRBD2. In germline, CDR1 is SNHLY, CDR2 FYNNEI. The ends lost 3 bases at V and 5 bases at J; junction bases unmatched: 4. The CDR3 contains 15 residues. The CDR3 coding sequence is TGTGCCAGCAGTGATTGGACTAGCGGACACAATGAGCAGTTCTTC. Translated: CASSDWTSGHNEQFF.

V usage is TRBV12-5 and J usage is TRBJ1-1; 11 bases agree with TRBD1. There are 19 residues in the CDR3. CDR1 and CDR2 from the germline V gene are LGHNT and FRNRAP. With 7 bases clipped from V and 1 base from J, the junction kept 17 bases outside the gene matches. In DNA form, the CDR3 reads TGTGCTAGTGCCCGGCCCAGGACAGGGGGCTTAGAGGCGAACACTGAAGCTTTCTTT. This sequence encodes CASARPRTGGLEANTEAFF.

The gene calls are TRBV7-3 and TRBJ2-1; D gene uncertain. The CDR3 totals 12 residues. Germline-derived CDR1 and CDR2 are SGHTA and FQGTGA. With 1 base removed from V and 9 bases from J, the gap between germline ends came to 7 bases. CDR3 in amino acids: CASSLRIGEQFF. CDR3 nucleotides: TGTGCCAGCAGCTTAAGGATTGGTGAGCAGTTCTTC. Drawing the rest from reference TRBV7-3 and TRBJ2-1, the complete variable domain is GAGVSQTPSNKVTEKGKYVELRCDPISGHTALYWYRQSLGQGPEFLIYFQGTGAADDSGLPNDRFFAVRPEGSVSTLKIQRTERGDSAVYLCASSLRIGEQFFGPGTRLTVL.

V and J are TRBV9 and TRBJ2-1; the match to TRBD2 covers 7 bases. CDR3 length: 16 residues. The ends lost 4 bases at V and 0 bases at J; junction bases unmatched: 7. Germline CDR1 reads SGDLS; CDR2 reads YYNGEE. CDR3 DNA: TGTGCCAGCAGCCGTAGTGGCGGGAGCTCCTACAATGAGCAGTTCTTC. Protein product: CASSRSGGSSYNEQFF.

A single count supports this clone. The gene calls are TRBV2 and TRBJ2-2; 9 nucleotides match TRBD1. CDR3 length equals 14 residues. Trimming cost V 7 bases and J 5 bases; bases outside gene matches: 5. Per germline, CDR1 SNHLY and CDR2 FYNNEI. This CDR3 reads CASKDRGATGELFF. CDR3 DNA: TGTGCCAGCAAAGACAGGGGGGCAACCGGGGAGCTGTTTTTT.

The chain combines TRBV4-1 with TRBJ2-5; D is perhaps TRBD1 (5 bases). The CDR3 runs 14 residues. Trimming stripped 1 base from V and 3 bases from J, with 9 bases between. The germline gives CDR1 MGHRA, CDR2 YSYEKL. The CDR3: CASSQALREETQYF. Written as DNA, the CDR3 is TGCGCCAGCAGCCAAGCTCTCAGGGAAGAGACCCAGTACTTC.

J is TRBJ2-2 and V is TRBV28; D might be TRBD1 or TRBD2, each matching 5 bases. This CDR3 has 15 residues. CDR1 and CDR2 (germline): MDHEN, SYDVKM. The germline V and J ends were trimmed by 3 bases and 4 bases, with 12 bases remaining between them. The CDR3 DNA reads TGTGCCAGCAGTTTTGCCAGGGCGGGCACCGGGGAGCTGTTTTTT. This sequence encodes CASSFARAGTGELFF.